The 23 T cell receptor beta chains listed next were all sequenced from one sample in a study of regulatory T cells in long-lasting Graves disease. The authors built TCR beta libraries using iRepertoire HTBI primers and Arm-PCR of CDR3 regions. TCRdb used MiXCR to reprocess the multiplex PCR reads, holding one entry per CDR3 protein. The sample carries some 370,000 distinct CDR3 sequences, under 25% recorded once. Time point denoted: persistent/refractory GD, antithyroid drugs over 5 years with positive TRAb. Extracted RNA from PBMCs served as the source of the TCR library. Sequenced material: peripheral blood mononuclear cells (PBMCs), taken when the disease was refractory, from a patient treated with antithyroid drugs. The receptors here all came from a female donor with Graves disease.

The genes are TRBV29-1 and TRBJ2-5; 9 nucleotides match TRBD2. The V gene's germline CDR1 is SQVTM and CDR2 ANQGSEA. V lost 3 bases, J lost 2 bases, and 19 bases stayed unmatched. The CDR3 is 19 residues long. The CDR3 nucleotides read TGCAGCGTTGATGGGGTAGCGGGAGATGGTTTTGGGGCGCAAGAGACCCAGTACTTC. It encodes CSVDGVAGDGFGAQETQYF. The full variable domain, completed using reference TRBV29-1 and TRBJ2-5, is SAVISQKPSRDICQRGTSLTIQCQVDSQVTMMFWYRQQPGQSLTLIATANQGSEATYESGFVIDKFPISRPNLTFSTLTVSNMSPEDSSIYLCSVDGVAGDGFGAQETQYFGPGTRLLVL.

This clonotype has just a few counts. The chain employs TRBV20-1 and TRBJ1-3; 7 positions agree with TRBD1. The CDR3 is 14 residues long. The V segment lost 6 bases and the J segment 0 bases; nucleotides outside the gene matches: 5. Germline loops: CDR1 DFQATT, CDR2 SNEGSKA (reference sequence). CDR3 protein: CSARDRFSGNTIYF. CDR3 DNA: TGCAGTGCAAGGGACAGATTCTCTGGAAACACCATATATTTT.

About this clonotype: Sequence at one end of the junction differs from germline and may be a read error. This chain links TRBV7-2 with TRBJ1-2, with a weak D call TRBD1 (5 bases). This CDR3 is built from 13 residues. Germline CDR1 SGHTA, CDR2 FQGNSA. The CDR3 reads CGSSRGEVYGYTF. CDR3 coding DNA: TGTGGCAGCAGTCGGGGGGAGGTCTATGGCTACACCTTC. Full variable domain (rest looked up from reference TRBV7-2 and TRBJ1-2): GAGVSQSPSNKVTEKGKDVELRCDPISGHTALYWYRQSLGQGLEFLIYFQGNSAPDKSGLPSDRFSAERTGGSVSTLTIQRTQQEDSAVYLCGSSRGEVYGYTFGSGTRLTVV.

The rearrangement uses TRBV7-9 and TRBJ2-5; perhaps TRBD1 as D (5 bases). The CDR3 runs to 14 residues. Germline V gene lookup returns CDR1 SEHNR and CDR2 FQNEAQ (reference sequence). The V gene lost 1 base and the J gene lost 5 bases, with 11 bases spanning the gap. The CDR3 is CASSLDRSRETQYF. CDR3 coding DNA: TGTGCCAGCAGCTTAGACAGGTCTCGGGAGACCCAGTACTTC.

This clonotype was recorded many times. The chain joins TRBV12-3 or TRBV12-4 to TRBJ1-2; D uncertain. Trimming took off 6 bases at V and 2 bases at J, with 13 bases between the two ends. The CDR3 contains 14 residues. The CDR3 DNA reads as TGTGCCAGCAGGAGTGACTTGGGAAACTATGGCTACACCTTC. This gives the protein CASRSDLGNYGYTF.

This clonotype was seen more than once but under ten times. This rearrangement joins TRBV5-4 to TRBJ2-2, with 7 bases that match TRBD1. The CDR3 is 13 residues long. Trimming cost V 10 bases and J 2 bases; bases outside gene matches: 5. CDR1 and CDR2 (germline): SGHNT, YYREEE (reference sequence). The CDR3 spells CAYRDSNTGELFF. The CDR3 DNA reads as TGTGCCTACCGGGACAGCAACACCGGGGAGCTGTTTTTT.

The sample holds many counts of this clonotype. The chain is built from TRBV12-3 or TRBV12-4 and TRBJ2-2; 9 bases are a match to TRBD1. The CDR3 has 15 amino acids. V trimming: 6 bases; J trimming: 3 bases; junction bases outside the gene matches: 5. The DNA for the CDR3 is TGTGCCAGCAGCCGACAGGGGGGGGACACCGGGGAGCTGTTTTTT. Amino acids: CASSRQGGDTGELFF.

At least ten counts were recorded for this clonotype. V is TRBV15 and J is TRBJ2-7; D uncertain. Germline CDR1 and CDR2: LNHNV and YYDKDF (reference sequence). This CDR3 comprises 13 residues. V was cut by 1 base and J by 6 bases, with 10 bases left in between. The CDR3, as DNA: TGTGCCACCAGCAGAGCGAGTCGTAGCGAGCAGTACTTC. This translates into CATSRASRSEQYF.

The gene calls are TRBV6-5 and TRBJ2-6, with 8 positions matching TRBD2. The CDR3 runs to 17 residues. V shed 3 bases, J shed 2 bases, and the junction held 6 bases outside the gene matches. Germline V lookup: CDR1 MNHEY, CDR2 SVGAGI. CDR3 sequence: CASSYGLATPGANVLTF. The CDR3 nucleotides are TGTGCCAGCAGTTATGGACTAGCTACCCCTGGGGCCAACGTCCTGACTTTC.

This chain connects TRBV20-1 to TRBJ2-7, with D tentatively TRBD1 or TRBD2 (7 bases each). V was clipped by 5 bases and J by 2 bases, with 16 bases between them. Germline values: CDR1 DFQATT, CDR2 SNEGSKA (reference sequence). This CDR3 has 14 residues. The CDR3 sequence: CSAPRAGGAYEQYF. CDR3 sequence (DNA): TGCAGTGCTCCGAGAGCAGGGGGGGCCTACGAGCAGTACTTC.

This clonotype came up many times. The chain employs TRBV20-1 and TRBJ2-5; D possibly corresponds to TRBD2 (6 bases). The CDR3 has 15 residues. CDR1 and CDR2 from the germline V gene are DFQATT and SNEGSKA (reference sequence). V lost 3 bases, J lost 5 bases, and 19 bases lay in between. CDR3: CSASGGTAGNETQYF. Written as DNA, the CDR3 is TGCAGTGCTAGTGGGGGGACGGCTGGAAATGAGACCCAGTACTTC.

This rearrangement joins TRBV29-1 to TRBJ2-7; no definite D call. Trimming pared 4 bases from V and 4 bases from J, leaving 11 bases between. The CDR3 length is 12 residues. Germline loops: CDR1 SQVTM, CDR2 ANQGSEA. The CDR3 reads CSVAFGSYEQYF. The CDR3 DNA reads as TGCAGCGTTGCGTTCGGCTCTTACGAGCAGTACTTC.

This clonotype appeared many times. This chain connects TRBV28 to TRBJ2-7; 12 positions match TRBD1. CDR3 size: 15 residues. Germline V gene data show CDR1 as MDHEN and CDR2 as SYDVKM. Trimming took 7 bases from V and 7 from J; bases not matched to a gene: 11. DNA of the CDR3: TGTGCCAGCACTCCGCGGGGACAGGGGGCTAAAGAGCAGTACTTC. Encoded protein: CASTPRGQGAKEQYF.

A few counts support this clonotype. This chain uses TRBV14 with TRBJ1-5, with D tentatively TRBD1 (6 bases). V lost 0 bases to trimming and J lost 6 bases, with 15 bases between them. The length of the CDR3 is 16 residues. Germline CDR1 is SGHDN and CDR2 is FVKESK. CDR3 sequence: CASSQDLRQGCQPQHF. The CDR3 DNA follows: TGTGCCAGCAGCCAAGATCTTCGGCAGGGGTGTCAGCCCCAGCATTTT.

This clonotype was observed at least ten times. The chain uses TRBV28 and TRBJ1-1; TRBD1 matches at 8 bases. Germline V CDR1 and CDR2: MDHEN, SYDVKM. V was pared by 7 bases and J by 11 bases, with 21 bases of the junction left unmatched. The length of the CDR3 is 16 residues. CDR3 residues: CASTALPGTGSPGAFF. CDR3 coding DNA: TGTGCCAGCACTGCGCTCCCCGGGACAGGCTCACCTGGGGCTTTCTTT.

This clonotype was seen many times. The chain links TRBV29-1 to TRBJ1-1; possibly TRBD1 for D (6 bases). This CDR3 is 13 amino acids long. V lost 7 bases and J 1 base, leaving 13 bases between the germline ends. Germline V CDR1 and CDR2: SQVTM, ANQGSEA. The CDR3 reads CSASPDRNTEAFF. CDR3 coding DNA: TGCAGCGCCTCCCCGGACAGGAACACTGAAGCTTTCTTT.

The rearrangement uses TRBV30 and TRBJ2-7; unclear D gene. Trimming stripped 5 bases from V and 0 bases from J, with 8 bases between. The V gene's germline CDR1 is GTSNPN and CDR2 SVGIG (reference sequence). The CDR3 loop spans 12 amino acids. CDR3 coding DNA: TGTGCCTGGGGAGCCAACTCCTACGAGCAGTACTTC. Residues: CAWGANSYEQYF.

The table lists this clonotype with many counts. The CDR3 spells CASRPQGAPEAFF. CDR3 nucleotides: TGTGCCAGCAGACCGCAGGGGGCCCCTGAAGCTTTCTTT. V gene TRBV27 combines with J gene TRBJ1-1; 8 bases match TRBD1. Looked up from germline, CDR1 is MNHEY and CDR2 is SMNVEV (reference sequence). V trimming: 6 bases; J trimming: 6 bases; junction bases outside the gene matches: 6. This CDR3 is 13 amino acids long.

This clonotype has at least ten counts. This rearrangement joins TRBV6-1 to TRBJ1-3, with D unclear. Per germline, CDR1 MNHNS and CDR2 SASEGT. The CDR3 is made up of 10 amino acids. The V and J ends lost 8 bases and 3 bases respectively, with 2 bases between them. CDR3 in amino acids: CASLGNTIYF. The CDR3, as DNA: TGTGCCAGCCTTGGAAACACCATATATTTT.

The chain links TRBV7-9 to TRBJ2-2; maybe TRBD2 (5 bases). The CDR3 has 15 amino acids. Trimming shortened V by 5 bases and J by 3 bases, and 13 bases separated the two germline ends. Germline V gene data show CDR1 as SEHNR and CDR2 as FQNEAQ (reference sequence). The CDR3 protein is CASSEEDGHTGELFF. The CDR3 region has the DNA TGTGCCAGCAGCGAGGAGGACGGGCACACCGGGGAGCTGTTTTTT. Together with reference TRBV7-9 and TRBJ2-2, the CDR3 gives the full variable domain: DTGVSQNPRHKITKRGQNVTFRCDPISEHNRLYWYRQTLGQGPEFLTYFQNEAQLEKSRLLSDRFSAERPKGSFSTLEIQRTEQGDSAMYLCASSEEDGHTGELFFGEGSRLTVL.

The sample holds many counts of this clonotype. J is TRBJ2-5 and V is TRBV30; 10 positions agree with TRBD2. CDR3 size: 16 residues. From germline, CDR1 is GTSNPN and CDR2 SVGIG (reference sequence). Germline trimming cut 0 bases from V and 5 bases from J; bases unmatched to any gene: 9. In DNA form, the CDR3 reads TGTGCCTGGAGTGTACCCTCAGCGGGAGGGCGCGAGACCCAGTACTTC. It codes for CAWSVPSAGGRETQYF. The full variable domain, in which reference TRBV30 and TRBJ2-5 provide the parts outside the CDR3, is SQTIHQWPATLVQPVGSPLSLECTVEGTSNPNLYWYRQAAGRGLQLLFYSVGIGQISSEVPQNLSASRPQDRQFILSSKKLLLSDSGFYLCAWSVPSAGGRETQYFGPGTRLLVL.

The chain uses TRBV7-9 and TRBJ2-7; 8 bases fit TRBD1. Germline CDR1 is SEHNR and CDR2 is FQNEAQ (reference sequence). V lost 5 bases and J lost 3; bases outside the gene matches: 3. The CDR3 has 13 amino acids. The CDR3 DNA follows: TGTGCCAGCAGCCCAGGGGGCTTCTACGAGCAGTACTTC. Its protein is CASSPGGFYEQYF.

At least ten counts were recorded for this clonotype. This rearrangement joins TRBV7-2 to TRBJ1-6; possibly TRBD1 for D (6 bases). Trimming removed 4 bases at V and 7 bases at J, with 14 bases between. Germline CDR1 and CDR2: SGHTA and FQGNSA. The CDR3 runs 15 residues. Here the CDR3 reads CASSSWTVVNSPLHF. The CDR3 nucleotides are TGTGCCAGCAGCTCCTGGACAGTAGTGAATTCACCCCTCCACTTT.